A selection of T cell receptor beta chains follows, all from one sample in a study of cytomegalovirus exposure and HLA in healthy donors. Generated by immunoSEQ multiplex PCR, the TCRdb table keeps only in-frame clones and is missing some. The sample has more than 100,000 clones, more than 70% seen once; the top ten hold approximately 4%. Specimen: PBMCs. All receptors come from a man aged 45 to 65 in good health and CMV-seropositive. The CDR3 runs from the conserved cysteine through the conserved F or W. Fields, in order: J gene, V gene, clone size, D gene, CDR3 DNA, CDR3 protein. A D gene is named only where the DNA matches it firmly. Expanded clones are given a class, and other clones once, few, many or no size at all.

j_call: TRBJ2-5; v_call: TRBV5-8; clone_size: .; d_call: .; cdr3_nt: TGTGCCAGCAGCTTGGGGAGAGGGGGCCAAGAGACCCAGTACTTC; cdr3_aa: CASSLGRGGQETQYF
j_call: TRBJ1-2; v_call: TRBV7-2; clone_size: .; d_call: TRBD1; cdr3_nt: TGTGCCGGCAGCGACCGACAGGGCTTAGGCGGCTACACCTTC; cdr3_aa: CAGSDRQGLGGYTF
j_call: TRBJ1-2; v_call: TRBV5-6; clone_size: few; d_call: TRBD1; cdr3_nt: TGTGCCAGCAGCTTAGGACAGGTTTATCGTGGCTACACCTTC; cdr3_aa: CASSLGQVYRGYTF
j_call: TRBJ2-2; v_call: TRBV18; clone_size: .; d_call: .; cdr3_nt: TGTGCCAGCTCACCAAGAAGAGGAGGGGAGAACACCGGGGAGCTGTTTTTT; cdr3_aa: CASSPRRGGENTGELFF
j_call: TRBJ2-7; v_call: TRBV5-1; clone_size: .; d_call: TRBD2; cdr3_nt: TGCGCCAGCAGCCCGAGGGCGGGGGGCAGGTACGAGCAGTACTTC; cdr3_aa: CASSPRAGGRYEQYF
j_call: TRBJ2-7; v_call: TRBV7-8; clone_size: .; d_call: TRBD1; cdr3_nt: TGTGCCAGCAGCTTAGATGGGACAGGGGGCTACTACGAGCAGTACTTC; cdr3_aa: CASSLDGTGGYYEQYF
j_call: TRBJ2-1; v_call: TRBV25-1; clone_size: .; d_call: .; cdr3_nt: TGTGCCAGCAGTGAAGCGGGGGCGGTTAACAATGAGCAGTTCTTC; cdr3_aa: CASSEAGAVNNEQFF
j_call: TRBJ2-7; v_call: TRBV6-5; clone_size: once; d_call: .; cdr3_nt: TGTGCCAGCGGTAGACAGGCTACCGAGCAGTACTTC; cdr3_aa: CASGRQATEQYF
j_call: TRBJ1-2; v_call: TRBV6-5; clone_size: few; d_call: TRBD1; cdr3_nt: TGTGCCAGCAGCCTCTACGGACAGGGTAGCTATGGCTACACCTTC; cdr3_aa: CASSLYGQGSYGYTF
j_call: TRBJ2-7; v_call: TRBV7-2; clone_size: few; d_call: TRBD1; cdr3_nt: TGTGCCAGCAGCCGGGACAGGGGGCCCTACGAGCAGTACTTC; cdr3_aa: CASSRDRGPYEQYF
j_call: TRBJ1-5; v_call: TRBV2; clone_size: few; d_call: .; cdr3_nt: TGTGCCAGCAGCAATCGGAATCAGCCCCAGCATTTT; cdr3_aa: CASSNRNQPQHF
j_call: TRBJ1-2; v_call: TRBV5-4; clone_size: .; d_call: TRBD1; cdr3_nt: TGTGCCAGCAGCCAAACAGGGGGTCAAAACTATGGCTACACCTTC; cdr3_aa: CASSQTGGQNYGYTF
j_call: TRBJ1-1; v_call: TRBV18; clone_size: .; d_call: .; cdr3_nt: TGTGCCAGCTCATCGGACAGGAACACTGAAGCTTTCTTT; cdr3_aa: CASSSDRNTEAFF
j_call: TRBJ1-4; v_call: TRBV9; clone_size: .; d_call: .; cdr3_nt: TGTGCCAGCAGCGTCACAGGTTCCCGATTAAATGAAAAACTGTTTTTT; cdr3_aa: CASSVTGSRLNEKLFF
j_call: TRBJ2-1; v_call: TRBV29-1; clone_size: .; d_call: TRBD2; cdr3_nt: TGCAGCGTTGAAGAGGGGGGGGGATATGAGCAGTTCTTC; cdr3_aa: CSVEEGGGYEQFF
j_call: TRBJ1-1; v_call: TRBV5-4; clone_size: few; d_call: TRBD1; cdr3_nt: TGTGCCAGCAGCTTGCAACAGGGGGTCACTGAAGCTTTCTTT; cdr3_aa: CASSLQQGVTEAFF
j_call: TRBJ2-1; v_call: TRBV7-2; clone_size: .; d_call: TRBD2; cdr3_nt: TGTGCCAGCAGCAACCTGGGGACTAGCGTCTACAATGAGCAGTTCTTC; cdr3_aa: CASSNLGTSVYNEQFF
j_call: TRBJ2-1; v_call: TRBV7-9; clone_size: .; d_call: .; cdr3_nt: TGTGCCAGCACCCAGGGAGGCAGGGTGGCTACTCAGTTCTTC; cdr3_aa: CASTQGGRVATQFF
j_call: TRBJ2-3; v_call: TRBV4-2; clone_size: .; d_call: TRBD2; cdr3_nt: TGTGCCAGCAGAACTAGCGGGAGTCCGACTGATACGCAGTATTTT; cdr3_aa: CASRTSGSPTDTQYF
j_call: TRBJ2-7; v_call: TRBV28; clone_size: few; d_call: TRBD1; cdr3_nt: TGTGCCAGCAGAAACAGGGGAATCTACGAGCAGTACTTC; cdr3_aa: CASRNRGIYEQYF
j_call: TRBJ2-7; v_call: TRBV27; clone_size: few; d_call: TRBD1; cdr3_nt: TGTGCCAGCAGTTTAGTACAGGGGGCTTTCGAGCAGTACTTC; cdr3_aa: CASSLVQGAFEQYF
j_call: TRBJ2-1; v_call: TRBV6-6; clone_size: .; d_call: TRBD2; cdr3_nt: TGTGCCAGCAGGTGGGGGGGAGAGAATGAGCAGTTCTTC; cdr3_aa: CASRWGGENEQFF
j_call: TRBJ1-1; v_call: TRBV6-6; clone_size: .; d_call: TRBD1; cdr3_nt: TGTGCCGCCCAGGGGGCCACTGAAGCTTTCTTT; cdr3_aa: CAAQGATEAFF
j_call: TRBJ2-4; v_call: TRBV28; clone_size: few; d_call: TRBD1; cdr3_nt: TGTGCCAGCATAGATCGGACAGGAAAAAACATTCAGTACTTC; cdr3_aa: CASIDRTGKNIQYF
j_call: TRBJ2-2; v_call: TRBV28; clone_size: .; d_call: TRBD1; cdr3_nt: TGTGCCGCTAAGGGACAGCCGAAGGGCGGGGAGCTGTTTTTT; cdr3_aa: CAAKGQPKGGELFF
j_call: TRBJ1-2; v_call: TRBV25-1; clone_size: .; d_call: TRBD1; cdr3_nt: TGTGCCAGCAGTGAATCCCGGGACAGGGTTGGCTACACCTTC; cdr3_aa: CASSESRDRVGYTF
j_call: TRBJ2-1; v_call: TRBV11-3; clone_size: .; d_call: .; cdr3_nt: TGTGCCAGCAGCTTAGGTCGGCGGGCGTACAATGAGCAGTTCTTC; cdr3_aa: CASSLGRRAYNEQFF
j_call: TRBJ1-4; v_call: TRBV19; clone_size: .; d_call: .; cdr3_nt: TGTGCCAGTAGTATCGGAGGTGAAAAACTGTTTTTT; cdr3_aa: CASSIGGEKLFF
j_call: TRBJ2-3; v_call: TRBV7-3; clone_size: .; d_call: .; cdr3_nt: TGTGCCAGCAGCTGGGGGCGGGGGACTGGCACAGATACGCAGTATTTT; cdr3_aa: CASSWGRGTGTDTQYF
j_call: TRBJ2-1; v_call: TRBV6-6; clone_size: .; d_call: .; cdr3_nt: TGTGCCGGTGGTAGGGCGGGGCCGAACGATGAGCAGTTCTTC; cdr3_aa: CAGGRAGPNDEQFF
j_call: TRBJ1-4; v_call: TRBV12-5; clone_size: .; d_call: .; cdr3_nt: TGTGCTAGTGGTTATGGGACAATGAATGAAAAACTGTTTTTT; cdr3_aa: CASGYGTMNEKLFF
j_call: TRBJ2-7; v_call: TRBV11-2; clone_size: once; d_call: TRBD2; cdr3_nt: TGTGCCAGCAGCTTAGAGCGGGGGGGGAATGAAGAGCAGTACTTC; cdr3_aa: CASSLERGGNEEQYF
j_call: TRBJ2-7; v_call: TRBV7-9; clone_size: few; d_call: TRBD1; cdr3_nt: TGTTCCAGCAGCCTACCTATGAGGACAGGGGGCGACCCGGGGTACGAGCAGTACTTC; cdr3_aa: CSSSLPMRTGGDPGYEQYF
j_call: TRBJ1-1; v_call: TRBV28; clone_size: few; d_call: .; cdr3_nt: TGTGCCAGCAGTTTTGGCGGGAACACTGAAGCTTTCTTT; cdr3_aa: CASSFGGNTEAFF
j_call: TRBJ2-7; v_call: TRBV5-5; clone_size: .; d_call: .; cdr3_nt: TGTGCCAGCAGCTTGGCCGGAGGGACCTACGAGCAGTACTTC; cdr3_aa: CASSLAGGTYEQYF
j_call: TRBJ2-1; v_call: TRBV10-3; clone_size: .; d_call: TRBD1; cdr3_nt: TGTGCCATCTCCTCGGGACAGGGTTGGAATGAGCAGTTCTTC; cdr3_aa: CAISSGQGWNEQFF
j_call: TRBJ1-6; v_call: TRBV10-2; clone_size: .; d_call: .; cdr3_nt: TGCGCCAGCAGTGACGGGAGTTGGGAGATCAACTTT; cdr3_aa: CASSDGSWEINF
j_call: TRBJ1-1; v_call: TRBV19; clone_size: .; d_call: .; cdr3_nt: TGTGCCAGTAGGCCCGGGATGCGAGCTCTCATGATGACAAACACTGAAGCTTTCTTT; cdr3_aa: CASRPGMRALMMTNTEAFF
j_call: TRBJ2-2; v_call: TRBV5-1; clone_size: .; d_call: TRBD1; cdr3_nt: TGCGCCAGCAGCTTCCCCGGACAGGGATTAGGCGGGGAGCTGTTTTTT; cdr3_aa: CASSFPGQGLGGELFF
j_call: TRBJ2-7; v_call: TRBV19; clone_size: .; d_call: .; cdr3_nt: TGTGCCACAACCAACCACAGGGACGGGTCCTACGAGCAGTACTTC; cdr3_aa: CATTNHRDGSYEQYF
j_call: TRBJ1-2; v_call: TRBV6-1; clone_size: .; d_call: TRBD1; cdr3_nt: TGTGCCAGCAGTCGTGACAGGGTGAACTATGGCTACACCTTC; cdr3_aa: CASSRDRVNYGYTF
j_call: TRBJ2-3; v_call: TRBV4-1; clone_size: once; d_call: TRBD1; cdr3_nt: TGCGCCAGCAGCCAAGGAAAGACAGGGCCAGATACGCAGTATTTT; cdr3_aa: CASSQGKTGPDTQYF
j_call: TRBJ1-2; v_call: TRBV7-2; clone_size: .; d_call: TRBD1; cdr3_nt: TGTGCCAGCAGCCCGCAGGGACAGGGTTTAGTGAGCTATGGCTACACCTTC; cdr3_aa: CASSPQGQGLVSYGYTF
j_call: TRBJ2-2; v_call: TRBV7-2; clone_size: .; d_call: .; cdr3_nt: TGTGCCAGCAGCTTAGAGGGGACCGGGGAGCTGTTTTTT; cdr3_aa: CASSLEGTGELFF
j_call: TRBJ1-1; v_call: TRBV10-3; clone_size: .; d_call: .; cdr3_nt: TGTGCCATCAGTGATAGGGAGCCCCTGAACACTGAAGCTTTCTTT; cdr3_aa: CAISDREPLNTEAFF
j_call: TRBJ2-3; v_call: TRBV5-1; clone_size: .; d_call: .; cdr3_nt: TGCGCCAGCAGCCCGTTAAGAAGCGAACGCACAGATACGCAGTATTTT; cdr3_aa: CASSPLRSERTDTQYF
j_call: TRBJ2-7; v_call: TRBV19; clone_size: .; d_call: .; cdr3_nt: TGTGCCAGTAGTATTTCTGCAGCGGACTCCTACGAGCAGTACTTC; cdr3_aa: CASSISAADSYEQYF
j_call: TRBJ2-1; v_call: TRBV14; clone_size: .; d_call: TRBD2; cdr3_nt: TGTGCCAGCAGACAGGGACTAGCGGCCTACAATGAGCAGTTCTTC; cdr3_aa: CASRQGLAAYNEQFF
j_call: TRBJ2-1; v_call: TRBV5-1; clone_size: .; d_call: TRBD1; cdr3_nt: TGCGCCAGCAGCTTGGGACAGGGTGTTGAGCAGTTCTTC; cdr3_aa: CASSLGQGVEQFF
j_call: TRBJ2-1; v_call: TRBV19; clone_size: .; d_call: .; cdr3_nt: TGTGCCAGTAGTATGCTCAGGGGACGAAACAATGAGCAGTTCTTC; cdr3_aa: CASSMLRGRNNEQFF
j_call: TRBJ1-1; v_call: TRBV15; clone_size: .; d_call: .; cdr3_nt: TGTGCCACCAGCAGAGATGGGGCCTTGGGGGGCACTGAAGCTTTCTTT; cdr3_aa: CATSRDGALGGTEAFF